This paragraph covers one T cell receptor beta chain sequence. What it binds is not known. This record comes from a study of a mutant IDH1 vaccine in newly diagnosed glioma. Time point here: week 11, during vaccination. It was 300 ug of mutant IDH1 20-mer peptide that made up each vaccine dose, given with topical imiquimod. Sequenced by immunoSEQ multiplex PCR; TCRdb stores in-frame clones only, minus some. The sample records around 57,000 clones, 70% to 90% being singletons. The input for sequencing was PBMCs, taken from a glioma patient whose treatment included an IDH1 peptide vaccine. This clonotype was obtained from a man aged 40-49 years with glioma.

The CDR3: CASSEVGVYSPLHF. The CDR3 DNA sequence: TGTGCCAGCAGTGAGGTAGGGGTTTATTCACCCCTCCACTTT. The chain uses TRBV6-1 and TRBJ1-6, with D possibly being TRBD1 (5 bases). CDR1 is MNHNS and CDR2 is SASEGT in the germline V gene. The V end lost 3 bases, the J end lost 8 bases, and 11 bases lay between the germline ends. The CDR3 has 14 residues.